Listed below are T cell receptor beta chains from one sample, sequenced in a study of patients and donors after allogeneic stem cell transplantation. TCRdb redid the calling of the RT-PCR reads with MiXCR, one entry per CDR3 protein. The sample contains hundreds of thousands of distinct CDR3 sequences, more than 15% of which appear only once. The specimen was blood, either unsorted or a sorted T cell fraction (not recorded which). Receptor source: a human donor who was either an allogeneic HSCT recipient or a stem cell or donor lymphocyte infusion donor (not recorded which). It is not recorded whose cells these are; they may come from a transplant donor. CDR3s include the opening cysteine and the closing phenylalanine or tryptophan. A D gene is named only where the DNA matches it firmly. The size of a clone is reported for some rows only, either as once, few or many, or as a class for expanded clones.

CDR3nt	CDR3aa	d_gene	v_gene	j_gene	abundance
TGTGCTAGTGTCCCGGACTTCTCCTACGAGCAGTACTTC	CASVPDFSYEQYF	NA	TRBV12-5	TRBJ2-7	few
TGTGCCACCAGTGATGCATCTAGCGGGTCAATCAATGAGCAGTTCTTC	CATSDASSGSINEQFF	TRBD2	TRBV24-1	TRBJ2-1	NA
TGCAGTGCTAGATCCGGGACAGGATGGTATGGCTACACCTTC	CSARSGTGWYGYTF	TRBD1	TRBV20-1	TRBJ1-2	NA
TGTGCCAGCAGCCCTCAGGGGGCTAGCACAGATACGCAGTATTTT	CASSPQGASTDTQYF	TRBD1	TRBV27	TRBJ2-3	NA
TGTGCCAGCAGCGCCGGGACTATTATCACAGATACGCAGTATTTT	CASSAGTIITDTQYF	TRBD2	TRBV9	TRBJ2-3	NA
TGTGCCTGGACGGGCTTTCATGGCTACACCTTC	CAWTGFHGYTF	NA	TRBV30	TRBJ1-2	NA
TGTGCCAGCAGTCCGGTGGGGACAGGCTATAATTTT	CASSPVGTGYNF	TRBD1	TRBV6-6	TRBJ2-3	few
TGTGCCAGCAGTTTACGCGGGGAGGTCCCGGGGGAGCAGTACTTC	CASSLRGEVPGEQYF	NA	TRBV12-3/TRBV12-4	TRBJ2-7	NA
TGTGCCAGCAGTTTAGAGGCCGGTTCGGGAACCGAGCAGTTCTTC	CASSLEAGSGTEQFF	NA	TRBV12-3/TRBV12-4	TRBJ2-1	NA
TGTGCCAGCAGTGACTCTCCCGGACAGGGGTATGCTTTCTTT	CASSDSPGQGYAFF	TRBD1	TRBV6-4	TRBJ1-1	few
TGTGCCAGCAGTTATATCGGGACAGGGGATAACGAGCAGTACTTC	CASSYIGTGDNEQYF	TRBD1	TRBV6-5	TRBJ2-7	NA
TGTGCCAGCAGTTACGCTTGGGAGGGCACCATATATTTT	CASSYAWEGTIYF	NA	TRBV6-5	TRBJ1-3	NA
TGTGCCAGCAGTTACCAGCTCAACAGGGGGCACGGAGATACGCAGTATTTT	CASSYQLNRGHGDTQYF	TRBD1	TRBV6-5	TRBJ2-3	few
TGCAGCGTTGAGGGACAGCCGAAGGTCACCTTC	CSVEGQPKVTF	TRBD1	TRBV29-1	TRBJ1-2	NA
TGTGCCAGCAGCGTAGTACAGGGGGAAGCTTTCTTT	CASSVVQGEAFF	TRBD1	TRBV9	TRBJ1-1	few
TGCAGTGCTAGAGGAGGGCTGGGGGCCAACGTCCTGACTTTC	CSARGGLGANVLTF	NA	TRBV20-1	TRBJ2-6	few
TGCAGCGTTAGTAGAGGACACACCATATATTTT	CSVSRGHTIYF	NA	TRBV29-1	TRBJ1-3	NA
TGTGCCTGGAGTGGAGGGCGGTATCATACGCAGTATTTT	CAWSGGRYHTQYF	NA	TRBV30	TRBJ2-3	many
TGTGCCAGCAGCGTCAGACAGGGGGGATGGACTGAAGCTTTCTTT	CASSVRQGGWTEAFF	TRBD1	TRBV7-8	TRBJ1-1	few
TGTGCCAGCAGTTACGGGCTAGCAGAGACCCAGTACTTC	CASSYGLAETQYF	NA	TRBV6-2/TRBV6-3	TRBJ2-5	NA
TGCGCCAGCAGCCGACATCAAATGGGGGATGGTACCTATGGCTACACCTTC	CASSRHQMGDGTYGYTF	NA	TRBV4-3	TRBJ1-2	few
TGCGCCAGCAGCTTGGGGACAGGGCTTCCGGGATCACCCCTCCACTTT	CASSLGTGLPGSPLHF	TRBD1	TRBV5-1	TRBJ1-6	few
TGTGCCAGCTCCAGGACAGGATTCCAAGAGACCCAGTACTTC	CASSRTGFQETQYF	TRBD1	TRBV18	TRBJ2-5	few
TGTGCCAGCAGCAACACCGGGACTAGCGGGAGGCGTGAGCAGTTCTTC	CASSNTGTSGRREQFF	TRBD2	TRBV7-9	TRBJ2-1	NA
TGTGCCAGCAGTGAAAACAGGGGTTGGGGGGAGCTGTTTTTT	CASSENRGWGELFF	TRBD1	TRBV6-1	TRBJ2-2	few
TGTGCCAGCAGCTTGGACAGGGGCAATCAGCCCCAGCATTTT	CASSLDRGNQPQHF	TRBD1	TRBV7-9	TRBJ1-5	many